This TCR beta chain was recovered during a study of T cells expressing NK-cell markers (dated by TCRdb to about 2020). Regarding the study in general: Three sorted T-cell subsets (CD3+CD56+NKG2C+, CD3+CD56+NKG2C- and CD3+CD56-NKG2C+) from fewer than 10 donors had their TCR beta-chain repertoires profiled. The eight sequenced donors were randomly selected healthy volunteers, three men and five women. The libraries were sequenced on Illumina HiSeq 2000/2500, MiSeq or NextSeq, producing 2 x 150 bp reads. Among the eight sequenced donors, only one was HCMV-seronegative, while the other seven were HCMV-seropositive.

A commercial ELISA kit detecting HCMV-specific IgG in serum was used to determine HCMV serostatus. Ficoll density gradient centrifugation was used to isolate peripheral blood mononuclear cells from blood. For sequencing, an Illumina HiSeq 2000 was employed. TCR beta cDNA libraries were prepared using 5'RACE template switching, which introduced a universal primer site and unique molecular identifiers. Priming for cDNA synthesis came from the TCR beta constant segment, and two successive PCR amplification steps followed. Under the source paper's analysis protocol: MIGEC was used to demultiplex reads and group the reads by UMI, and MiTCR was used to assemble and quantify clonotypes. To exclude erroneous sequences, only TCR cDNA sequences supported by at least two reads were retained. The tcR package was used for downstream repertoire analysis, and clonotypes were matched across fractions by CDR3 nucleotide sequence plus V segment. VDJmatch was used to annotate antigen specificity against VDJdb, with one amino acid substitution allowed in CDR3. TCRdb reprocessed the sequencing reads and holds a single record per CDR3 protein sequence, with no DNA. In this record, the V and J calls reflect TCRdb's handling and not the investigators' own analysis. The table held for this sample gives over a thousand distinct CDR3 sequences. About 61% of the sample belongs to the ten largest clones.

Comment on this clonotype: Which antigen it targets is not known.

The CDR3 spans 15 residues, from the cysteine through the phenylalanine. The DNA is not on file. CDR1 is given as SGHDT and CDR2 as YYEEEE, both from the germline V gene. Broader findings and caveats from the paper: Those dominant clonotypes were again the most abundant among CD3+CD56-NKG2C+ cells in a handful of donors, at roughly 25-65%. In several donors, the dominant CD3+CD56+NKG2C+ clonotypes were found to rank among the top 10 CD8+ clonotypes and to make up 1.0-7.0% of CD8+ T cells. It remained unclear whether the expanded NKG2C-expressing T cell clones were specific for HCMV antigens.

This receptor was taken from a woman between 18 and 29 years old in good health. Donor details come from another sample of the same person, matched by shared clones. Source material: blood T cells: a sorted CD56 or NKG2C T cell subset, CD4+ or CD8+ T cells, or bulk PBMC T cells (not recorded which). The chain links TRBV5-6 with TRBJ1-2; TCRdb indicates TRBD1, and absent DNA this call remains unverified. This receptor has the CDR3 CASSSEAPGAYGYTF.